This record looks at one T cell receptor beta chain sequence and its context. Its antigen target is currently unknown. Per-base quality was not reported, and no clone a single base away is much larger than it. This specimen comes from a study of a mutant IDH1 vaccine in newly diagnosed glioma (TCRdb year 2021). About the full investigation: Vaccination began 4-6 weeks after radiotherapy alone, or alongside temozolomide cycles in the chemotherapy-containing groups. For exploratory analyses, 25 treated patients had longitudinal TCRB deep sequencing done wherever samples were available. The week-35 safety follow-up was designated visit V12, and the week-47 end of study was designated visit V13. Six visits were used for peripheral blood collection: V03 (baseline), V05, V07, V10, V12 and V13. Prior to enrollment, standard therapy consisting of radiotherapy alone, temozolomide alone, or radiochemotherapy with temozolomide had been administered to patients, with the combination being received by most patients. Of the approximately 33 patients who were treated, about 62% were male and approximately 38% were female, and the mean age was approximately 40 years.

General findings and caveats noted by the study authors: Immune responses induced by the vaccine were seen in more than 85% of patients across multiple MHC alleles. No apparent relationship was observed between pseudoprogression and alterations in the top peripheral T cell clonotypes detected by TCRB sequencing. It was noted by the authors that analyses of patient blood samples could not be reproduced owing to sample limitations. PBMC samples for TCRB deep sequencing were selected based on availability.

The sample's time point label, decoded: week 35, safety follow-up. Each vaccine dose was 300 ug of a 20-mer mutant IDH1 peptide in Montanide, given subcutaneously with topical imiquimod. Patients were given eight vaccinations, in weeks 1, 3, 5, 7, 11, 15, 19 and 23, which matched visits V03 through V10. Donors had newly diagnosed WHO grade 3 or 4 IDH1-mutant astrocytomas with loss of nuclear ATRX. The samples were drawn from NOA16, a multicentre, single-arm, open-label phase I trial in Germany that tested a mutant IDH1 peptide vaccine in humans for the first time. Genomic DNA for TCRB sequencing was extracted from EDTA blood using the DNeasy Blood and Tissue Kit. Libraries were made using the immunoSEQ multiplex PCR assay. Rearranged TCR beta chain sequences were amplified with the hsTCRB Kit following the manufacturer's protocol. TCRB libraries were sequenced on an Illumina MiSeq. Turning to the authors' computational methods: The proprietary platform of the kit vendor was used for demultiplexing, trimming and gene mapping. TCRdb stores this immuneACCESS table with in-frame sequences only. Part of the clones is absent; in the studies checked, under half of the shortfall reflects unresolved V genes, and no reason is known for the rest. The V and J calls and the clone size are those of that table, but D and trimming were determined from the DNA. Here the sample has about 60,000 clones; less than 90% occur a single time. Of the sample, around 4.6% falls within the top ten clones.

Via the germline V gene, CDR1 is SGHTS and CDR2 YDEGEE. Its CDR3 holds 16 amino acids, cysteine through phenylalanine. Of the read, only the CDR3 DNA is kept; its 48 bases are in frame from base 1. The V end gives up 4 bases and the J end 5 bases, leaving 11 bases in the junction not matched to a gene. Recombination linked TRBV5-8 to TRBJ2-5; 10 bases in the junction line up with TRBD1. Sequencing used PBMCs, obtained from a glioma patient whose treatment included an IDH1 peptide vaccine. The origin of this receptor is a man between 25 and 39 years old with glioma. The bases read TGTGCCAGCAGCAGAAAGCCGGGACAGGGGTTGGAGACCCAGTACTTC. Its protein is CASSRKPGQGLETQYF.